These T cell receptor beta chains were read from a single sample in a study of shared clonotypes between healthy human individuals. Only in-frame clones appear in the TCRdb table, and some are missing; sequencing was by immunoSEQ multiplex PCR. The sample lists about 110,000 clones; 68% were seen once. The sample consisted of memory CD8+ T cells sorted from blood. The receptors were gathered from a woman aged 30 to 39 in good health. Each CDR3 is given with its conserved first and last residue. D genes are given only for firm matches. Clone sizes are given selectively: once, few, many, or a class where the clone is expanded.

TRBD1,TRBJ1-3,-,TRBV28,CASSLAGTGKGNTIYF,TGTGCCAGCAGTTTAGCCGGGACAGGGAAAGGAAACACCATATATTTT
TRBD2,TRBJ2-5,-,TRBV18,CASSRSGRPLVYQETQYF,TGTGCCAGCTCACGTAGCGGGAGGCCTTTAGTCTACCAAGAGACCCAGTACTTC
TRBD1,TRBJ2-7,-,TRBV11-2,CASSLRGRAPYEQYF,TGTGCCAGCAGCCTCAGGGGGCGGGCTCCCTACGAGCAGTACTTC
-,TRBJ2-7,-,TRBV25-1,CASSGGYEQYF,TGTGCCAGCAGTGGCGGCTACGAGCAGTACTTC
-,TRBJ2-1,-,TRBV7-8,CASSLAPGAGAYNEQFF,TGTGCCAGCAGCTTAGCGCCGGGGGCGGGAGCCTACAATGAGCAGTTCTTC
-,TRBJ2-7,few,TRBV9,CASSVAGASYEQYF,TGTGCCAGCAGCGTAGCGGGAGCGTCCTACGAGCAGTACTTC
-,TRBJ2-3,once,TRBV6-1,CASRIGDTQYF,TGTGCCAGCAGGATCGGTGATACGCAGTATTTT
-,TRBJ2-7,-,TRBV5-1,CASSLRQNYEQYF,TGCGCCAGCAGCTTGAGACAGAACTACGAGCAGTACTTC
TRBD2,TRBJ2-3,-,TRBV6-4,CASRPSGDTDTQYF,TGTGCCAGCAGACCTAGCGGTGACACAGATACGCAGTATTTT
-,TRBJ1-2,-,TRBV27,CASSLSGAAVVGYTF,TGTGCCAGCAGTTTATCGGGGGCCGCCGTGGTCGGCTACACCTTC
-,TRBJ2-3,-,TRBV19,CASSIDSQAGYSTDTQYF,TGTGCCAGTAGTATAGATTCCCAGGCAGGGTATAGCACAGATACGCAGTATTTT
-,TRBJ2-7,-,TRBV7-2,CASSFWWGYEQYF,TGTGCCAGCAGCTTTTGGTGGGGCTACGAGCAGTACTTC
-,TRBJ2-7,-,TRBV7-9,CASSLAAGQTYEQYF,TGTGCCAGCAGCTTAGCCGCGGGACAAACCTACGAGCAGTACTTC
-,TRBJ2-7,-,TRBV5-4,CASSQDGADKTYEQYF,TGTGCCAGCAGCCAAGACGGGGCAGACAAAACCTACGAGCAGTACTTC
-,TRBJ2-5,once,TRBV6-1,CASSERAEGFETQYF,TGTGCCAGCAGTGAACGGGCGGAAGGGTTTGAGACCCAGTACTTC
-,TRBJ2-1,-,TRBV4-1,CASSQALTGIRFF,TGCGCCAGCAGCCAAGCTCTTACAGGGATACGGTTCTTC
-,TRBJ1-1,few,TRBV18,CASSPNEDTEAFF,TGTGCCAGCTCACCCAACGAGGACACTGAAGCTTTCTTT
-,TRBJ2-6,many,TRBV6-4,CASSDSGANVLTF,TGTGCCAGCAGTGACTCTGGGGCCAACGTCCTGACTTTC
TRBD2,TRBJ2-1,-,TRBV6-4,CASSEGAGGGNEQFF,TGTGCCAGCAGTGAAGGCGCGGGAGGAGGGAATGAGCAGTTCTTC
TRBD1,TRBJ2-1,-,TRBV29-1,CSVLTGESSYNEQFF,TGCAGCGTTCTAACAGGGGAAAGCTCCTACAATGAGCAGTTCTTC
TRBD1,TRBJ1-1,-,TRBV7-8,CASSRNRGDEAFF,TGTGCCAGCAGCAGAAACAGGGGCGACGAAGCTTTCTTT
-,TRBJ2-6,many,TRBV15,CATSRDTGSGANVLTF,TGTGCCACCAGCAGAGATACGGGCTCTGGGGCCAACGTCCTGACTTTC
-,TRBJ1-5,-,TRBV28,CASSRNQPQHF,TGTGCCAGCAGTCGCAATCAGCCCCAGCATTTT
TRBD1,TRBJ1-1,-,TRBV10-3,CAIRQTGTVEAFF,TGTGCCATCAGACAAACCGGGACAGTTGAAGCTTTCTTT
-,TRBJ2-3,-,TRBV11-2,CASSFKRNVWPDTQYF,TGTGCCAGCAGCTTCAAGCGGAACGTGTGGCCAGATACGCAGTATTTT
-,TRBJ1-2,-,TRBV13,CASSHRRLANYGYTF,TGTGCCAGCAGCCATCGACGGTTAGCTAACTATGGCTACACCTTC
-,TRBJ1-1,-,TRBV7-8,CASSLAFQGDTEAFF,TGTGCCAGCAGCTTAGCATTCCAGGGCGACACTGAAGCTTTCTTT
-,TRBJ2-6,-,TRBV4-2,CASSQDTLQGSLNSGANVLTF,TGTGCCAGCAGCCAAGATACCCTACAGGGTTCCCTCAACTCTGGGGCCAACGTCCTGACTTTC
-,TRBJ1-5,-,TRBV21-1,CASSKNNPGDPKPSNQPQHF,TGTGCCAGCAGCAAAAATAACCCTGGGGACCCTAAGCCTAGCAATCAGCCCCAGCATTTT
-,TRBJ2-5,many,TRBV6-4,CASSDSPGKGQETQYF,TGTGCCAGCAGTGACTCTCCTGGCAAGGGACAAGAGACCCAGTACTTC
-,TRBJ1-4,-,TRBV6-1,CASRLGVEAEKLFF,TGTGCCAGCAGATTGGGGGTGGAAGCGGAAAAACTGTTTTTT
-,TRBJ1-1,-,TRBV20-1,CSYTWGTEAFF,TGCAGTTACACATGGGGCACTGAAGCTTTCTTT
-,TRBJ1-3,-,TRBV7-9,CASSKQGWSGNTIYF,TGTGCCAGCAGTAAACAGGGTTGGTCTGGAAACACCATATATTTT
-,TRBJ1-1,-,TRBV2,CASPRSGSGTGEAFF,TGTGCCAGCCCGAGGAGTGGTAGCGGGACGGGTGAAGCTTTCTTT
-,TRBJ1-1,-,TRBV7-8,CASTLGSSHTEAFF,TGTGCCAGCACCCTCGGTTCTTCTCACACTGAAGCTTTCTTT
-,TRBJ2-5,-,TRBV10-2,CASSAWIQETQYF,TGCGCCAGCAGTGCCTGGATACAAGAGACCCAGTACTTC
TRBD2,TRBJ2-7,-,TRBV27,CASSPGTRYEQYF,TGTGCCAGCAGTCCCGGGACTAGATACGAGCAGTACTTC
-,TRBJ2-1,-,TRBV2,CASSDGGSSYNEQFF,TGTGCCAGCAGTGATGGCGGCAGCTCCTACAATGAGCAGTTCTTC
TRBD1,TRBJ1-2,once,TRBV19,CASSPTGAGRGYTF,TGTGCCAGTAGTCCGACAGGGGCAGGACGTGGCTACACCTTC
-,TRBJ2-2,-,TRBV5-1,CASSASPYTGELFF,TGCGCCAGCAGCGCCAGCCCTTACACCGGGGAGCTGTTTTTT
-,TRBJ2-2,-,TRBV7-2,CASSLFLRSGELFF,TGTGCCAGCAGCTTGTTCCTAAGGTCCGGGGAGCTGTTTTTT
TRBD1,TRBJ1-5,-,TRBV6-6,CASSYGTVGNQPQHF,TGTGCCAGCAGTTACGGGACAGTTGGCAATCAGCCCCAGCATTTT
TRBD2,TRBJ2-3,once,TRBV7-3,CASSSSQAGPHPTDTQYF,TGTGCCAGCAGCTCCTCTCAAGCGGGACCCCACCCCACAGATACGCAGTATTTT
TRBD2,TRBJ2-7,-,TRBV7-9,CASSHRRLAGFSPRDF,TGTGCCAGCAGCCACCGAAGACTAGCGGGCTTTTCCCCCCGGGACTTC
-,TRBJ2-3,-,TRBV30,CAWNFPASTDTQYF,TGTGCCTGGAATTTTCCGGCTAGCACAGATACGCAGTATTTT
-,TRBJ2-7,-,TRBV11-2,CASSLGEQYF,TGTGCCAGCAGCTTAGGCGAGCAGTACTTC
-,TRBJ1-1,-,TRBV28,CASSRVRSGGMNTEAFF,TGTGCCAGCAGCCGAGTTCGTTCGGGCGGCATGAACACTGAAGCTTTCTTT
-,TRBJ2-7,few,TRBV5-4,CASSLWTATSYEQYF,TGTGCCAGCAGCTTGTGGACAGCCACATCCTACGAGCAGTACTTC